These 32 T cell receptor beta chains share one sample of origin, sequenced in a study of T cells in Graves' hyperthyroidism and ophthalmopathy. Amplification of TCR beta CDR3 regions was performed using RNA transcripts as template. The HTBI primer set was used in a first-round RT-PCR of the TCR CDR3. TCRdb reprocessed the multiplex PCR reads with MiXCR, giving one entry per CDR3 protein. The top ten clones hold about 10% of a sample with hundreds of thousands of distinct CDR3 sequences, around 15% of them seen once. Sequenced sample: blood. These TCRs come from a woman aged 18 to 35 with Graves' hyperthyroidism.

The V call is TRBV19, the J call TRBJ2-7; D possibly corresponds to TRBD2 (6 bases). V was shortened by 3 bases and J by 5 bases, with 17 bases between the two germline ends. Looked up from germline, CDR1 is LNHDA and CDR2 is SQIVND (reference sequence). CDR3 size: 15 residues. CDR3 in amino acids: CASSISGTLWDEQYF. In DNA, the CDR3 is TGTGCCAGTAGTATTTCCGGGACTCTATGGGACGAGCAGTACTTC.

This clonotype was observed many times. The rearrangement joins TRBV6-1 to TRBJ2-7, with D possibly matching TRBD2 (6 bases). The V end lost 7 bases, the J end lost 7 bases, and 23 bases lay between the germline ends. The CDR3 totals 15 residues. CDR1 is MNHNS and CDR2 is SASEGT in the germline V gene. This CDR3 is CASMFGGSVFREQYF. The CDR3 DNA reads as TGTGCCAGCATGTTCGGGGGTAGCGTTTTTAGGGAGCAGTACTTC.

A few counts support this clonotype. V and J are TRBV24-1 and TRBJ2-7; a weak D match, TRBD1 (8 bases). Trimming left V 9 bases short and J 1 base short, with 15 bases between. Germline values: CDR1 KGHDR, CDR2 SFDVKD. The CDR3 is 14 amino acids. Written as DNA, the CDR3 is TGTGCCACCTCAGCGGGACAGGCGTCCTACGAGCAGTACTTC. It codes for CATSAGQASYEQYF.

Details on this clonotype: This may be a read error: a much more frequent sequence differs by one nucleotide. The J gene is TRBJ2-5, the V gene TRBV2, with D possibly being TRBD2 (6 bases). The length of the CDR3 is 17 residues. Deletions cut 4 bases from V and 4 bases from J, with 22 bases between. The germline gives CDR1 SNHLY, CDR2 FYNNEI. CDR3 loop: CASSATRFRDLPETQYF. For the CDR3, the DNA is TGTGCCAGCAGTGCCACTCGTTTCAGGGACTTGCCAGAGACCCAGTACTTC.

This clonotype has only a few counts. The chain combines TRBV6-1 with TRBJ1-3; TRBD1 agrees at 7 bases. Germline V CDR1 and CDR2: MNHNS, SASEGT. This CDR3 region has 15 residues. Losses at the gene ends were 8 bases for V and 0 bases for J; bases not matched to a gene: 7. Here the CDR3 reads CASLPGDSSGNTIYF. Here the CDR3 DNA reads TGTGCCAGCCTCCCAGGGGACAGCTCTGGAAACACCATATATTTT.

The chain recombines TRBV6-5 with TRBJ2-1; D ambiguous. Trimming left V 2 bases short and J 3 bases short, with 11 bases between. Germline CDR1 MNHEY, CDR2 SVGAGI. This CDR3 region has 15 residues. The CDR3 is CASSYRTLGYNEQFF. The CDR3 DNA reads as TGTGCCAGCAGTTACCGTACCCTGGGCTACAATGAGCAGTTCTTC.

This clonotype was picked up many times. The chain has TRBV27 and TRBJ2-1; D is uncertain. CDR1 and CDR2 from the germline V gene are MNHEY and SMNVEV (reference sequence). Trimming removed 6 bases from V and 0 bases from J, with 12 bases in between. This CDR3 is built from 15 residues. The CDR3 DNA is TGTGCCAGCAGCCAGGACCGACACTCCTACAATGAGCAGTTCTTC. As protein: CASSQDRHSYNEQFF.

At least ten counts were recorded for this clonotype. Here the CDR3 reads CSARDRWNNEQFF. Here the CDR3 DNA reads TGCAGTGCTAGAGATCGGTGGAACAATGAGCAGTTCTTC. The chain combines TRBV20-1 with TRBJ2-1; D is undetermined. The germline gives CDR1 DFQATT, CDR2 SNEGSKA (reference sequence). The CDR3 has 13 residues. The V end lost 0 bases, the J end lost 5 bases, and 8 bases lay between the germline ends.

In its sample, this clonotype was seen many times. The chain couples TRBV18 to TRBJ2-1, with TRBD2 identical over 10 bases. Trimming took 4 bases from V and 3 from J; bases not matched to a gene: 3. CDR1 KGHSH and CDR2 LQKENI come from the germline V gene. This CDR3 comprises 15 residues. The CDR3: CASSQTSGIYNEQFF. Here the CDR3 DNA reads TGTGCCAGCTCACAAACTAGCGGGATCTACAATGAGCAGTTCTTC.

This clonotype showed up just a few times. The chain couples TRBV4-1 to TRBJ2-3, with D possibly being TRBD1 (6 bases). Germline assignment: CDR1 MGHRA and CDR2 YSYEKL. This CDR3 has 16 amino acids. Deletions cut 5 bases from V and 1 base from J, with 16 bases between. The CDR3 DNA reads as TGCGCCAGCAGCTCCAGGACAGAGTTACGCACAGATACGCAGTATTTT. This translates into CASSSRTELRTDTQYF.

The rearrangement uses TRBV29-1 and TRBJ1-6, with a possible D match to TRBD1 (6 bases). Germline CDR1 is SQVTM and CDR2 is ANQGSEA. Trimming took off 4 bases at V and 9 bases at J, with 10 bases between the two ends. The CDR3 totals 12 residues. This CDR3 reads CSVGQAGSPLHF. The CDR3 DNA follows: TGCAGCGTTGGACAGGCGGGTTCACCCCTCCACTTT.

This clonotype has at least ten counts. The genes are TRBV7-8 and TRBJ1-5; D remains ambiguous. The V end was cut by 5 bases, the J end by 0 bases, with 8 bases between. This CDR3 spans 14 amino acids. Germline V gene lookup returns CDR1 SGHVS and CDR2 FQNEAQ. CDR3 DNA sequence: TGTGCCAGCAGCACAAGGTATAGCAATCAGCCCCAGCATTTT. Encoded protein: CASSTRYSNQPQHF.

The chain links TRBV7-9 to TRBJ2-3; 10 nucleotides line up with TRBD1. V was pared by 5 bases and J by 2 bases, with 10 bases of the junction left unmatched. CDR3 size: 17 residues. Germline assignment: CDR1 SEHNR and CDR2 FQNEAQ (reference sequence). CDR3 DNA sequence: TGTGCCAGCAGCACCGGGACAGGGGAACGGGACACAGATACGCAGTATTTT. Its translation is CASSTGTGERDTDTQYF.

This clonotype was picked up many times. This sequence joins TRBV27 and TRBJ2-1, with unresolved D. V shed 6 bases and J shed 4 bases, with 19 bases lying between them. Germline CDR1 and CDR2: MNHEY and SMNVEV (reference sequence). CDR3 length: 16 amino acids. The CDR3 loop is CASSRKPLMGYNEQFF. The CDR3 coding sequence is TGTGCCAGCAGCCGGAAACCCCTCATGGGGTACAATGAGCAGTTCTTC.

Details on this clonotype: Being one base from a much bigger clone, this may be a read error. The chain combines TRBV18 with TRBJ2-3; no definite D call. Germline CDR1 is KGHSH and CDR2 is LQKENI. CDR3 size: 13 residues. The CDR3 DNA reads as TGTGCCAGCTCACCACAAAGCACAGATGCGCAGTATTTT. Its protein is CASSPQSTDAQYF.

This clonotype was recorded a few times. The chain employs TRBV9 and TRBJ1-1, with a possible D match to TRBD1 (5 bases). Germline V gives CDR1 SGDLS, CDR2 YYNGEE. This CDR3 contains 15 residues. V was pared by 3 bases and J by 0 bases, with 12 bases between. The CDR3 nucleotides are TGTGCCAGCAGCGCGTTGGGACGGATGAACACTGAAGCTTTCTTT. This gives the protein CASSALGRMNTEAFF.

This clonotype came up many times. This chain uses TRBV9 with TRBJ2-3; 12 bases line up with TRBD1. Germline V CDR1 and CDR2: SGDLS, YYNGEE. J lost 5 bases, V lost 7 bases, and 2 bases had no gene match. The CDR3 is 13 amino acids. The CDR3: CASGTGGVDTQYF. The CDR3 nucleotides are TGTGCCAGCGGGACAGGGGGCGTAGATACGCAGTATTTT.

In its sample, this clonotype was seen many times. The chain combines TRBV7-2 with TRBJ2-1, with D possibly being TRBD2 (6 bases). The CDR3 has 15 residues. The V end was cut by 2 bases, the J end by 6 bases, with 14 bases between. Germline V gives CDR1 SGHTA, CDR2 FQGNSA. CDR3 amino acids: CASSLLFTGVNEQFF. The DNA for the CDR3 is TGTGCCAGCAGCTTATTATTCACGGGAGTCAATGAGCAGTTCTTC.

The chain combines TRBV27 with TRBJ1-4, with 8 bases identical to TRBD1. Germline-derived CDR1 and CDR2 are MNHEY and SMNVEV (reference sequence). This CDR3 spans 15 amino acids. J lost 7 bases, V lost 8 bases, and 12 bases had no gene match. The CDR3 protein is CASPWEDRAREKLFF. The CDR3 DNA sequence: TGTGCCAGCCCGTGGGAGGACAGGGCGCGTGAAAAACTGTTTTTT. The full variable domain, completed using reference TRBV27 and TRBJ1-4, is EAQVTQNPRYLITVTGKKLTVTCSQNMNHEYMSWYRQDPGLGLRQIYYSMNVEVTDKGDVPEGYKVSRKEKRNFPLILESPSPNQTSLYFCASPWEDRAREKLFFGSGTQLSVL.

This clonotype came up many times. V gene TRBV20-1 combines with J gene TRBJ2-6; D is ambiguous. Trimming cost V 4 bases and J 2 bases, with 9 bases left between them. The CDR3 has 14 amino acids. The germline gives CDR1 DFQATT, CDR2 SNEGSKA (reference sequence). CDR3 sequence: CSANNLPGANVLTF. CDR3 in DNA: TGCAGTGCTAATAACCTCCCTGGGGCCAACGTCCTGACTTTC.

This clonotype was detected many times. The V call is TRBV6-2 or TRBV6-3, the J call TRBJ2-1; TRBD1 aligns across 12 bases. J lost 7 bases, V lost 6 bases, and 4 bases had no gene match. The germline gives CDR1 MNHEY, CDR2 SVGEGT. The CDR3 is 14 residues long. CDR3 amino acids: CASRGTGGLNEQFF. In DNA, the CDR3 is TGTGCCAGCAGGGGGACAGGGGGCTTAAATGAGCAGTTCTTC.

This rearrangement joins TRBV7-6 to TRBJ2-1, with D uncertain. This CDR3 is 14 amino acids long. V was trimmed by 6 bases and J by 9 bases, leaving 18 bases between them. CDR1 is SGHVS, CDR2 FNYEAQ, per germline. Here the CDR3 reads CASSWVAASSEQFF. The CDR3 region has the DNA TGTGCCAGCAGTTGGGTAGCTGCTTCAAGTGAGCAGTTCTTC.

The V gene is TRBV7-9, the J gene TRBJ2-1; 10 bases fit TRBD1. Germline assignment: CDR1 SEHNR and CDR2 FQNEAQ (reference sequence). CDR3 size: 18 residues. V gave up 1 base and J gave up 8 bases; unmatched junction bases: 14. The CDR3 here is CASSLVPWMGQGSDEQFF. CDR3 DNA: TGTGCCAGCAGCTTAGTCCCGTGGATGGGACAGGGGTCGGATGAGCAGTTCTTC.

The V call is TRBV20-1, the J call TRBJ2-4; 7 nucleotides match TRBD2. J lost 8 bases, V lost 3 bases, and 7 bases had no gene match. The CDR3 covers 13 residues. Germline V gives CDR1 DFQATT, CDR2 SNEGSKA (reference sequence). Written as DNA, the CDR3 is TGCAGTGCTAGTCTGGCGGGAGTGGACATTCAGTACTTC. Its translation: CSASLAGVDIQYF.

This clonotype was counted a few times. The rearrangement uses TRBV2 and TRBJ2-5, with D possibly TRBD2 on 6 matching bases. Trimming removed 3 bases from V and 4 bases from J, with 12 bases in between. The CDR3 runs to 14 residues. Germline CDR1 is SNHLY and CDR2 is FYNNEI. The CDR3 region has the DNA TGTGCCAGCAGTGATTTCGGGGGAGGAGAGACCCAGTACTTC. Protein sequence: CASSDFGGGETQYF.

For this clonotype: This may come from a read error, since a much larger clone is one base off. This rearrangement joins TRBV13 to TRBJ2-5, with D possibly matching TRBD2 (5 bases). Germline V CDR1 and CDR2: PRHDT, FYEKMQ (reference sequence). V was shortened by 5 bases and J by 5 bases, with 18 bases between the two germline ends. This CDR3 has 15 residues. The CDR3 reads CASSQRGNGIETQYF. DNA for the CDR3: TGTGCCAGCAGCCAACGAGGTAACGGGATCGAGACCCAGTACTTC.

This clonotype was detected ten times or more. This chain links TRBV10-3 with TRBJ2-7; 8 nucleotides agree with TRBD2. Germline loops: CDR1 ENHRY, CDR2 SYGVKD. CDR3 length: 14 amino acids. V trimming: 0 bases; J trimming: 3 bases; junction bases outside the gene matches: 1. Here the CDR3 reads CAISESSGSYEQYF. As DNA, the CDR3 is TGTGCCATCAGTGAGTCGAGCGGGAGCTACGAGCAGTACTTC.

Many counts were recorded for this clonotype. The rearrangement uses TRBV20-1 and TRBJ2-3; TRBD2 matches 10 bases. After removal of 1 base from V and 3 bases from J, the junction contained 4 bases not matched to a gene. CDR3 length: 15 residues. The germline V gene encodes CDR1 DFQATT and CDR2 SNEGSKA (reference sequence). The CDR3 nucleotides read TGCAGTGCTAGAGGGGTTAGCGGGAGGACAGATACGCAGTATTTT. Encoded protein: CSARGVSGRTDTQYF.

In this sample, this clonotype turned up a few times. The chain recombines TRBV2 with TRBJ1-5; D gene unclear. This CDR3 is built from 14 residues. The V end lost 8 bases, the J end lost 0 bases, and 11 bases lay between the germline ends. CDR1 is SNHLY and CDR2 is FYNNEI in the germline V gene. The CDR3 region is CASRGSYSNQPQHF. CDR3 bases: TGTGCCAGCCGGGGATCCTATAGCAATCAGCCCCAGCATTTT.

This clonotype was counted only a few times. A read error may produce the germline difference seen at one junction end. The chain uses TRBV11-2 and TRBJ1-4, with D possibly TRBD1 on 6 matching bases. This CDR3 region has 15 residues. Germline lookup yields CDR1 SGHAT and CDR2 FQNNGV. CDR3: CASSSGGGANEELFF. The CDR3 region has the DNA TGTGCCAGCTCGTCCGGAGGGGGAGCTAATGAAGAACTGTTTTTT.

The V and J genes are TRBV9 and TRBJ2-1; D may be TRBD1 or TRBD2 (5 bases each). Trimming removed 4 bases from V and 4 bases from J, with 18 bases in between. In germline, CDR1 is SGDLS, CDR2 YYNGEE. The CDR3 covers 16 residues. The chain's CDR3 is CASSPDLAGGYNEQFF. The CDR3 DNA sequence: TGTGCCAGCAGCCCGGATCTAGCTGGGGGTTACAATGAGCAGTTCTTC.

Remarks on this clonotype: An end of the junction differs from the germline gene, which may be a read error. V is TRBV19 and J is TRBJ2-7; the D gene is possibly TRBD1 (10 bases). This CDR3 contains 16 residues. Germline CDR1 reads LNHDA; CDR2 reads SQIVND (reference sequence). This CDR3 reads CASSADRGTSSHEQYF. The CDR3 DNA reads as TGTGCCAGTAGTGCGGACAGGGGGACTAGCTCCCACGAGCAGTACTTC.